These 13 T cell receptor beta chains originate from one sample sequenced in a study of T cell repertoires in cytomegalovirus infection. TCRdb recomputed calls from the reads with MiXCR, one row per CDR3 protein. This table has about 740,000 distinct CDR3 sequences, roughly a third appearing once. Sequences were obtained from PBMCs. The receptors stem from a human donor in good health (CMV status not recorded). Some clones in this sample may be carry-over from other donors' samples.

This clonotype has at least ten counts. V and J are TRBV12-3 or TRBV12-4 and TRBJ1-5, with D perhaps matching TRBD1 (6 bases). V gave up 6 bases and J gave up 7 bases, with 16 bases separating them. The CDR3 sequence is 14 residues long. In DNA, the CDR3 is TGTGCCAGCAGCGTCGGGGGGCTATTGCAGCCCCAGCATTTT. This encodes CASSVGGLLQPQHF.

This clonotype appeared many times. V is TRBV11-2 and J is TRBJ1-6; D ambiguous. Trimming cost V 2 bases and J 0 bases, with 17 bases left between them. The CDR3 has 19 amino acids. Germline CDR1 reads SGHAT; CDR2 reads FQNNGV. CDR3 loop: CASSLHPAEPSSYNSPLHF. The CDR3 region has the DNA TGTGCCAGCAGCTTACATCCGGCGGAGCCCAGCTCCTATAATTCACCCCTCCACTTT.

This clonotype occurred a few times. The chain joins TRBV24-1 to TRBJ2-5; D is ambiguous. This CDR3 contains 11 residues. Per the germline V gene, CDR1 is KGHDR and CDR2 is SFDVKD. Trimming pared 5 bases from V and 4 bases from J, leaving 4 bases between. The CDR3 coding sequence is TGTGCCACCAGTGTAGCAGAGACCCAGTACTTC. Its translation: CATSVAETQYF.

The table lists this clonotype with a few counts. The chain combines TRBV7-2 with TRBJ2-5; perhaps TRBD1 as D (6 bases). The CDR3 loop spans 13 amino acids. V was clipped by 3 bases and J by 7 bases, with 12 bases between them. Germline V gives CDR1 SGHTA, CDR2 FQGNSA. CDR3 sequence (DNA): TGTGCCAGCAGCTTGGGGGCGGCGGGGACCCAGTACTTC. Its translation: CASSLGAAGTQYF.

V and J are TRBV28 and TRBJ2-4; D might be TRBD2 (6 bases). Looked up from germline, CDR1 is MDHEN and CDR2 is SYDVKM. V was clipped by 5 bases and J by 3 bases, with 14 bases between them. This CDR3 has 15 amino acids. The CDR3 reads CASSPPGGNKNIQYF. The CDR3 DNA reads TGTGCCAGCAGTCCTCCTGGCGGGAACAAAAACATTCAGTACTTC.

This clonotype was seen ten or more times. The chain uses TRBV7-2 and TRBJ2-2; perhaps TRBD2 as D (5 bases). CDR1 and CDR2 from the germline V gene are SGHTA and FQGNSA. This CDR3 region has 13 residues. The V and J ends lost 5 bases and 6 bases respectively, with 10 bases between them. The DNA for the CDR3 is TGTGCCAGCAGCCCACTAGTGCCCGGGGAGCTGTTTTTT. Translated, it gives CASSPLVPGELFF. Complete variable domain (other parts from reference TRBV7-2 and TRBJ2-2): GAGVSQSPSNKVTEKGKDVELRCDPISGHTALYWYRQSLGQGLEFLIYFQGNSAPDKSGLPSDRFSAERTGGSVSTLTIQRTQQEDSAVYLCASSPLVPGELFFGEGSRLTVL.

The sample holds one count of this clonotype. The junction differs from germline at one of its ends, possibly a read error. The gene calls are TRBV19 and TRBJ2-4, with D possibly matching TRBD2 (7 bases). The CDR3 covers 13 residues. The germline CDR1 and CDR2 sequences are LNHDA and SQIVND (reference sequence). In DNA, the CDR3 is TGTTCCAGTAGTTTCCGGGGGGCGAACATTCAGTACTTC. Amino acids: CSSSFRGANIQYF.

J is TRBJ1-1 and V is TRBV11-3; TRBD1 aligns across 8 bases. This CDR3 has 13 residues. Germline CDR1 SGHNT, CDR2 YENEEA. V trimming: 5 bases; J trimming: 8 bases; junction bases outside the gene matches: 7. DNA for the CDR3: TGTGCCAGCAGCATTCGACAGGGGACCGAAGCTTTCTTT. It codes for CASSIRQGTEAFF.

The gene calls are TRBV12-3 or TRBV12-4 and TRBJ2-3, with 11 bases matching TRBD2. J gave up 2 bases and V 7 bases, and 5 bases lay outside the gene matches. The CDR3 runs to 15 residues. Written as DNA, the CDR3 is TGTGCCAGCAATCGTAGCGGGAGGGACACAGATACGCAGTATTTT. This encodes CASNRSGRDTDTQYF.

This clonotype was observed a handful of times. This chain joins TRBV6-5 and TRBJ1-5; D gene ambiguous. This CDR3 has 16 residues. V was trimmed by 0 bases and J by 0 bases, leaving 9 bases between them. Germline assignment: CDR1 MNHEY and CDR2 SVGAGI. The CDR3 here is CASSYSRQNSNQPQHF. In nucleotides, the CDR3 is TGTGCCAGCAGTTACTCGAGGCAGAATAGCAATCAGCCCCAGCATTTT.

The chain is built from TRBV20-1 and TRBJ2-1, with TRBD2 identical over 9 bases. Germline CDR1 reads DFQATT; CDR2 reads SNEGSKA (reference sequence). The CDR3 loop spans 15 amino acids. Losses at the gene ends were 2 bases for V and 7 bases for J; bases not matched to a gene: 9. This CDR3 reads CSARLAGSARNEQFF. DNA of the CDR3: TGCAGTGCTAGACTAGCGGGATCGGCAAGGAATGAGCAGTTCTTC.

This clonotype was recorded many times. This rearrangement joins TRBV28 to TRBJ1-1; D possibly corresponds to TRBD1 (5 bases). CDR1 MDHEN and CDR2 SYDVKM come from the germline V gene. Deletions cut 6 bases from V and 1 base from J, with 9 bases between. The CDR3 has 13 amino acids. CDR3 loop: CASSFGTNTEAFF. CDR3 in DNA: TGTGCCAGCAGCTTCGGGACGAACACTGAAGCTTTCTTT.

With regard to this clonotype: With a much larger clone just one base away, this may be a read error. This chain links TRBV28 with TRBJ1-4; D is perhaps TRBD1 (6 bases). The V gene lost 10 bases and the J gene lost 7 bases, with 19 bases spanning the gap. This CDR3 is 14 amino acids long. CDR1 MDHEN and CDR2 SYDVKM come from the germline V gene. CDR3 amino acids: CAIRIQGQGEKLFF. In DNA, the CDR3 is TGTGCCATCAGGATACAGGGTCAGGGTGAAAAACTGTTTTTT. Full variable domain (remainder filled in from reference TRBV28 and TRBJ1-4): DVKVTQSSRYLVKRTGEKVFLECVQDMDHENMFWYRQDPGLGLRLIYFSYDVKMKEKGDIPEGYSVSREKKERFSLILESASTNQTSMYLCAIRIQGQGEKLFFGSGTQLSVL.